These 20 T cell receptor beta chains share one sample of origin, sequenced in a study of a mutant IDH1 vaccine in newly diagnosed glioma. Clones were read by immunoSEQ multiplex PCR, and TCRdb kept only the in-frame ones, dropping some. The sample has tens of thousands of clones, roughly nine tenths seen once. Time point noted: baseline, week 1 (first vaccination visit). The treatment is: pre-vaccination baseline after standard-of-care therapy. This sample comprised PBMCs, obtained from a glioma patient treated with radiotherapy, temozolomide or both. The receptors were sampled from a man aged 25 to 40 with glioma.

The genes are TRBV7-9 and TRBJ2-3; 11 bases line up with TRBD2. Trimming removed 4 bases from V and 2 bases from J; junction bases left unmatched: 2. CDR1 and CDR2 from the germline V gene are SEHNR and FQNEAQ (reference sequence). This CDR3 has 15 residues. In DNA form, the CDR3 reads TGTGCCAGCAGCTCGGGACTAGCGGACACAGATACGCAGTATTTT. Amino acid sequence: CASSSGLADTDTQYF.

The chain has TRBV19 and TRBJ1-2, with no clear D. CDR3 length: 13 amino acids. Germline V gene sequence: CDR1 LNHDA, CDR2 SQIVND (reference sequence). Trimming left V 5 bases short and J 2 bases short, with 9 bases between. CDR3 loop: CASSYIGNYGYTF. CDR3 nucleotide sequence: TGTGCCAGTAGTTATATAGGGAACTATGGCTACACCTTC. The variable domain in full, completed from reference TRBV19 and TRBJ1-2, reads DGGITQSPKYLFRKEGQNVTLSCEQNLNHDAMYWYRQDPGQGLRLIYYSQIVNDFQKGDIAEGYSVSREKKESFPLTVTSAQKNPTAFYLCASSYIGNYGYTFGSGTRLTVV.

CDR3 coding DNA: TGTGCCAGCAGCTCCCCGGGATTCTACGAGCAGTACTTC. Its translation: CASSSPGFYEQYF. V and J are TRBV5-4 and TRBJ2-7, with a weak D call TRBD2 (5 bases). The CDR3 has 13 amino acids. Trimming left V 3 bases short and J 3 bases short, with 10 bases between. Germline CDR1 and CDR2: SGHNT and YYREEE (reference sequence). The full variable domain, its missing parts supplied by reference TRBV5-4 and TRBJ2-7, is ETGVTQSPTHLIKTRGQQVTLRCSSQSGHNTVSWYQQALGQGPQFIFQYYREEENGRGNFPPRFSGLQFPNYSSELNVNALELDDSALYLCASSSPGFYEQYFGPGTRLTVT.

This clone occurred a few times. The V and J genes are TRBV5-6 and TRBJ1-2, with TRBD1 matching 7 bases. Germline V lookup: CDR1 SGHDT, CDR2 YYEEEE. With V trimmed by 3 bases and J by 7 bases, 9 bases remained unmatched. This CDR3 has 14 amino acids. DNA of the CDR3: TGTGCCAGCAGCTCTCCGGACAGGTTCGGTGGCTACACCTTC. Protein product: CASSSPDRFGGYTF.

This clone was picked up one time. The gene calls are TRBV10-3 and TRBJ1-1; a possible D gene is TRBD1 (5 bases). Looked up from germline, CDR1 is ENHRY and CDR2 is SYGVKD. With 4 bases removed from V and 1 base from J, the gap between germline ends came to 10 bases. This CDR3 comprises 14 residues. The CDR3 loop is CAISADIRNTEAFF. The CDR3 DNA follows: TGTGCCATCAGTGCGGACATCCGGAACACTGAAGCTTTCTTT.

DNA of the CDR3: TGCGCCAGCAGCTTGGAGGGGACTGGAAACACCATATATTTT. Translating gives CASSLEGTGNTIYF. This chain links TRBV5-1 with TRBJ1-3; a possible D gene is TRBD1 (5 bases). Trimming left V 0 bases short and J 2 bases short, with 6 bases between. The CDR3 is made up of 14 amino acids. The germline CDR1 and CDR2 sequences are SGHRS and YFSETQ.

CDR3 residues: CASSLGLNNEQFF. CDR3 sequence (DNA): TGTGCCAGCAGCTTAGGGCTGAACAATGAGCAGTTCTTC. The chain has TRBV11-2 and TRBJ2-1, with D unresolved. CDR1 and CDR2 (germline): SGHAT, FQNNGV. CDR3 length: 13 residues. V lost 1 base and J 5 bases, leaving 6 bases between the germline ends.

This rearrangement joins TRBV14 to TRBJ2-5; 8 bases line up with TRBD2. The J segment lost 0 bases and the V segment lost 4 bases, leaving 10 bases of the junction unmatched. Per the germline V gene, CDR1 is SGHDN and CDR2 is FVKESK. This CDR3 is 17 amino acids long. CDR3 residues: CASSRPWERGYQETQYF. The DNA for the CDR3 is TGTGCCAGCAGCCGACCTTGGGAGCGGGGGTACCAAGAGACCCAGTACTTC.

The chain links TRBV15 to TRBJ2-7; 10 bases agree with TRBD1. Per the germline V gene, CDR1 is LNHNV and CDR2 is YYDKDF (reference sequence). The CDR3 runs to 15 residues. After removal of 4 bases from V and 6 bases from J, the junction contained 9 bases not matched to a gene. The CDR3 protein is CATSIDPGQGREQYF. In nucleotides, the CDR3 is TGTGCCACCAGCATAGACCCGGGACAGGGGCGCGAGCAGTACTTC.

The chain is built from TRBV7-8 and TRBJ1-4; the D gene is possibly TRBD1 (5 bases). The CDR3 covers 14 residues. With 1 base removed from V and 7 bases from J, the gap between germline ends came to 10 bases. Per germline, CDR1 SGHVS and CDR2 FQNEAQ. CDR3 nucleotides: TGTGCCAGCAGCTTAGGGGGGGGTCGTGAAAAACTGTTTTTT. Its translation: CASSLGGGREKLFF.

This chain's CDR3 is CSVGRGSREQYF. The DNA of the CDR3 is TGCAGCGTTGGCCGGGGCTCCCGCGAGCAGTACTTC. The J gene is TRBJ2-5, the V gene TRBV29-1, with D possibly called TRBD1 or TRBD2 (5 bases each). The closer fit of TRBJ2-7 to the DNA end suggests the J call may be wrong. The V gene's germline CDR1 is SQVTM and CDR2 ANQGSEA. This CDR3 region has 12 residues.

The J gene is TRBJ2-7, the V gene TRBV13; TRBD2 aligns across 11 bases. Germline V lookup: CDR1 PRHDT, CDR2 FYEKMQ (reference sequence). The CDR3 extends over 16 amino acids. V lost 2 bases to trimming and J lost 6 bases; unmatched junction nucleotides: 9. The CDR3 reads CASSLKLTSGMGEQYF. CDR3 nucleotides: TGTGCCAGCAGCTTAAAACTGACTAGCGGGATGGGCGAGCAGTACTTC.

The chain links TRBV5-1 to TRBJ2-5; weak D call: TRBD1 (6 bases). Germline CDR1 SGHRS, CDR2 YFSETQ. V dropped 4 bases and J dropped 1 base, with 14 bases sitting between them. The CDR3 is 15 amino acids. The CDR3 spells CASSRKTGLQETQYF. CDR3 sequence (DNA): TGCGCCAGCAGCCGAAAGACAGGCCTCCAAGAGACCCAGTACTTC.

This chain joins TRBV19 and TRBJ2-1, with 8 bases matching TRBD1. With V trimmed by 4 bases and J by 7 bases, 12 bases remained unmatched. The CDR3 is made up of 16 amino acids. The germline gives CDR1 LNHDA, CDR2 SQIVND (reference sequence). The CDR3 region is CASSTRTTGAWNEQFF. DNA of the CDR3: TGTGCCAGTAGTACCAGAACGACAGGGGCGTGGAATGAGCAGTTCTTC.

The CDR3 DNA sequence: TGCAGCGATCGCGAAGAGTGGGTAGCCAAAAACATTCAGTACTTC. Its protein is CSDREEWVAKNIQYF. The V call is TRBV29-1, the J call TRBJ2-4, with no clear D. The germline V gene has CDR1 SQVTM and CDR2 ANQGSEA. The CDR3 sequence is 15 residues long. With 7 bases removed from V and 0 bases from J, the gap between germline ends came to 16 bases.

This clone was counted a single time. The chain has TRBV30 and TRBJ1-5; TRBD1 matches at 10 bases. Trimming cost V 0 bases and J 7 bases; bases outside gene matches: 6. The germline V gene has CDR1 GTSNPN and CDR2 SVGIG (reference sequence). The CDR3 spans 15 residues. DNA of the CDR3: TGTGCCTGGAGTGTAGGGACAGGGGAAGGCCAGCCCCAGCATTTT. It yields the protein CAWSVGTGEGQPQHF.

This sequence joins TRBV7-6 and TRBJ1-4; weak D call: TRBD1 (5 bases). The CDR3 is 15 amino acids. Germline values: CDR1 SGHVS, CDR2 FNYEAQ. V shed 1 base and J shed 4 bases, with 10 bases lying between them. The CDR3 protein is CASSLGAQVNEKLFF. In DNA form, the CDR3 reads TGTGCCAGCAGCTTAGGGGCACAGGTTAATGAAAAACTGTTTTTT.

This chain links TRBV25-1 with TRBJ2-7, with D uncertain. Looked up from germline, CDR1 is MGHDK and CDR2 is SYGVNS. The V end lost 4 bases, the J end lost 8 bases, and 6 bases lay between the germline ends. The CDR3 is made up of 10 amino acids. The chain's CDR3 is CASSATQQYF. CDR3 nucleotides: TGTGCCAGCAGTGCAACCCAGCAGTACTTC.

The gene calls are TRBV15 and TRBJ1-5; D uncertain. The CDR3 is made up of 16 amino acids. From germline, CDR1 is LNHNV and CDR2 YYDKDF (reference sequence). Trimming removed 0 bases from V and 0 bases from J, with 9 bases in between. The CDR3 sequence: CATSREGSYSNQPQHF. The CDR3, as DNA: TGTGCCACCAGCAGAGAGGGCAGTTATAGCAATCAGCCCCAGCATTTT.

The V and J genes are TRBV6-1 and TRBJ1-2, with D uncertain. The CDR3 is 14 residues long. V was shortened by 6 bases and J by 3 bases, with 14 bases between the two germline ends. The germline V gene has CDR1 MNHNS and CDR2 SASEGT. CDR3 loop: CASRARGVDYGYTF. The CDR3 DNA reads as TGTGCCAGCAGAGCGCGCGGGGTGGACTATGGCTACACCTTC.